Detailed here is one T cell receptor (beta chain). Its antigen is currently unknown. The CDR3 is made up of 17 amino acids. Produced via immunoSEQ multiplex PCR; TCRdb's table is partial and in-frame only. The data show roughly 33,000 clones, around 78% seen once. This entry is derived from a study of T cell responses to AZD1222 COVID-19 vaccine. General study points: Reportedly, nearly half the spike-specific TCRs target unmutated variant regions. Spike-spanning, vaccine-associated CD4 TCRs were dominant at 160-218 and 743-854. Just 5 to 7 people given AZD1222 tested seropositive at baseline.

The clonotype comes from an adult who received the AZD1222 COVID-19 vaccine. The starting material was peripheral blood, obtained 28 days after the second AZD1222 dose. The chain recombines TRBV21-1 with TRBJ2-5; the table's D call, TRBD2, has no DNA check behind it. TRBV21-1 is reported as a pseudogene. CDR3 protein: CASSKGETSGRDETQYF. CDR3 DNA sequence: TGTGCCAGCAGCAAAGGGGAGACTAGCGGGAGGGATGAGACCCAGTACTTC.